This T cell receptor (beta chain) was identified in a study of PD-L1 blockade in urothelial cancer. Study-wide context: In the patient group, most of the roughly 30 were males with bladder-origin urothelial cancer. Blood-derived samples held a median 141,255 T cells. Samples of blood were analyzed 3 weeks (second dose) and 6 weeks after treatment start.

Time point meaning: peripheral blood 6 weeks after treatment start. Profiling relied on immunoSEQ multiplex PCR, and the TCRdb table lists in-frame clones only, not all of them. The table lists more than 90,000 clones, 80% to 95% of them singletons. Germline V gene lookup returns CDR1 SGHAT and CDR2 FQNNGV. This CDR3 spans 14 amino acids. V was clipped by 0 bases and J by 2 bases, with 8 bases between them. The clonotype originates from a man aged 60-69 years with urothelial cancer. V is TRBV11-2 and J is TRBJ2-7; a possible D gene is TRBD2 (5 bases). Sequencing was performed on PBMCs, taken around atezolizumab (anti-PD-L1) treatment. In nucleotides, the CDR3 is TGTGCCAGCAGCTTAGAAGGCGGGCCCTACGAGCAGTACTTC. It translates to CASSLEGGPYEQYF.